This TCR beta chain was found in a study of CD8+CD57+ T cells in acquired aplastic anemia. The use of genomic DNA as template underpinned the TCR beta VDJ and CDR3 profiling. A single record per CDR3 protein comes from TCRdb applying MiXCR to the reads. The profile shows around 150,000 distinct CDR3 sequences, around half of them singletons. This clonotype was seen many times. Before being chosen for sequencing, patients had shown CD8+CD57+ cell expansion by flow cytometry. The cohort consisted entirely of patients having severe acquired aplastic anemia. Among the patients, none had received any therapy at the time of blood sampling. The V end was cut by 2 bases, the J end by 4 bases, with 12 bases between. The CDR3 has 14 residues. Germline CDR1 reads SQVTM; CDR2 reads ANQGSEA.

The chain links TRBV29-1 to TRBJ1-3; D is unclear. This receptor was obtained from a human donor with aplastic anemia. Sample: sorted CD4+, CD8+, or CD8+CD57+ T cells (not recorded which) from PBMCs. CDR3 coding DNA: TGCAGCGTTGAAAAAAAGCTGGGGGGAAACACCATATATTTT. The encoded protein is CSVEKKLGGNTIYF.